This T cell receptor (beta chain) was identified during a study of Graves' ophthalmopathy and Graves' hyperthyroidism. Study findings and constraints: Most expanded thyroid clonotypes above 0.001 frequency also appeared in blood.

This clonotype came up many times. As yet, its antigen is unknown. Amplification from RNA transcripts yielded the TCR beta CDR3 regions. RT-PCR with HTBI primers came first, then second-round multiplex PCR. TCRdb used MiXCR to reprocess the multiplex PCR reads, holding one entry per CDR3 protein. The sample contains a few hundred thousand distinct CDR3 sequences, under 45% of which appear only once. Sequenced sample: peripheral blood or thyroid tissue (not recorded which). The receptor was isolated from an adult man with Graves' hyperthyroidism.

CDR3 nucleotides: TGTGCCAGCAGTTACGCGGACGCCGATTCACCCCTCCACTTT. Its protein product is CASSYADADSPLHF. The chain has TRBV6-5 and TRBJ1-6; D gene unclear. CDR3 length: 14 residues. Trimming cost V 2 bases and J 8 bases, with 10 bases left between them. Germline CDR1 reads MNHEY; CDR2 reads SVGAGI.